The rows below give T cell receptor beta chains drawn from one sample of a study of T cell repertoires in cytomegalovirus infection. Using its own MiXCR run on the reads, TCRdb lists one record per CDR3 protein. Of roughly 500,000 distinct CDR3 sequences listed, around 35% were seen once; the top ten hold about a sixth. The antigens these receptors bind are not known. The sample was cultured PBMCs, taken from culture after CMV antigen stimulation. These TCRs come from a human donor in good health (CMV status not recorded). Some clones in this sample may be carry-over from other donors' samples. CDR3s include the opening cysteine and the closing phenylalanine or tryptophan. The order of the fields is V gene, clone size, D gene, J gene, CDR3 protein, CDR3 DNA. A D gene is named only where the DNA matches it firmly. Size values are once, few and many counts, or a class for expanded clones, and some rows have none.

TRBV12-3/TRBV12-4	NA	NA	TRBJ2-3	CASSFTVSTDTQYF	TGTGCCAGCAGTTTTACCGTTAGCACAGATACGCAGTATTTT
TRBV5-8	NA	NA	TRBJ2-1	CASSKNLGQIYNEQFF	TGTGCCAGCAGCAAAAACCTTGGACAGATTTACAATGAGCAGTTCTTC
TRBV6-1	NA	NA	TRBJ2-7	CASTHLGEGWSYEQYF	TGTGCCAGCACCCACTTAGGTGAGGGATGGAGCTACGAGCAGTACTTC
TRBV11-2	NA	NA	TRBJ2-1	CASTFTAGDNEQFF	TGTGCCAGCACATTCACGGCCGGGGACAATGAGCAGTTCTTC
TRBV11-2	NA	NA	TRBJ2-5	CASSLGGQPIETQYF	TGTGCCAGCAGCTTAGGTGGACAGCCGATAGAGACCCAGTACTTC
TRBV4-2	many	NA	TRBJ1-1	CASSHALGEAFF	TGTGCCAGCAGCCACGCCCTGGGAGAAGCTTTCTTT
TRBV7-2	few	TRBD2	TRBJ2-2	CASSFSGSVTGELFF	TGTGCCAGCAGCTTTAGCGGGAGTGTCACCGGGGAGCTGTTTTTT
TRBV20-1	many	NA	TRBJ1-1	CSARDPGHGSNTEAFF	TGCAGTGCTAGAGACCCGGGCCACGGATCGAACACTGAAGCTTTCTTT
TRBV6-2/TRBV6-3	NA	TRBD1	TRBJ2-3	CASSRTGTDSTDTQYF	TGTGCCAGCAGTCGAACCGGGACAGACAGCACAGATACGCAGTATTTT
TRBV7-2	few	TRBD1	TRBJ1-2	CASSPRSGTGGAGGYTF	TGTGCCAGCAGCCCCCGCTCCGGGACAGGGGGCGCAGGAGGCTACACCTTC
TRBV24-1	NA	TRBD1	TRBJ2-2	CATSARGGTGGELFF	TGTGCCACCAGTGCCAGAGGGGGCACGGGCGGGGAGCTGTTTTTT
TRBV28	NA	NA	TRBJ1-2	CASSGQTYGYTF	TGTGCCAGCAGTGGACAGACCTATGGCTACACCTTC
TRBV28	NA	NA	TRBJ1-6	CASSPRPRAAHF	TGTGCCAGCAGTCCCCGACCGCGCGCGGCCCACTTT
TRBV7-3	few	NA	TRBJ1-1	CASSLQAPANTEAFF	TGTGCCAGCAGCTTGCAGGCCCCGGCGAACACTGAAGCTTTCTTT
TRBV28	NA	TRBD1	TRBJ1-2	CASSTPRAGGASRGGYTF	TGTGCCAGCAGTACCCCGCGAGCAGGGGGCGCGAGTAGAGGGGGCTACACCTTC
TRBV6-5	few	NA	TRBJ1-4	CASRRGATNEKLFF	TGTGCCAGCAGGAGGGGCGCGACTAATGAAAAACTGTTTTTT
TRBV7-9	NA	NA	TRBJ2-5	CASSLPWGGRTQETQYF	TGTGCCAGCAGCTTGCCTTGGGGGGGGCGAACTCAAGAGACCCAGTACTTC
TRBV7-2	few	NA	TRBJ1-1	CASSQGRGLGAFF	TGTGCCAGCAGCCAAGGCCGGGGGCTGGGGGCTTTCTTT
TRBV29-1	NA	NA	TRBJ1-1	CSVPPRGTEAFF	TGCAGCGTCCCCCCTCGCGGTACTGAAGCTTTCTTT
TRBV11-2	NA	TRBD1	TRBJ2-1	CASSLDPSGQGAREQFF	TGTGCCAGCAGCTTAGATCCATCCGGACAGGGGGCAAGAGAGCAGTTCTTC
TRBV28	NA	NA	TRBJ1-3	CASSLDFWASSGNTIYF	TGTGCCAGCAGTTTAGACTTTTGGGCCAGTTCTGGAAACACCATATATTTT
TRBV6-1	NA	NA	TRBJ2-1	CASSSTPSSYNEQFF	TGTGCCAGCAGTTCTACTCCGAGCTCCTACAATGAGCAGTTCTTC
TRBV10-3	few	TRBD1	TRBJ2-1	CAISRDRGQYEQFF	TGTGCCATCAGCCGGGACAGGGGACAATATGAGCAGTTCTTC
TRBV4-3	few	TRBD2	TRBJ2-2	CASSQDVPGGPVGELFF	TGCGCCAGCAGCCAAGATGTCCCGGGAGGGCCGGTCGGGGAGCTGTTTTTT
TRBV4-3	NA	NA	TRBJ1-2	CASSQGLGNGYTF	TGCGCCAGCAGCCAAGGGTTAGGAAATGGCTACACCTTC
TRBV7-2	NA	NA	TRBJ2-5	CASSFSGYVQETQYF	TGTGCCAGCAGTTTTTCAGGGTATGTGCAGGAGACCCAGTACTTC
TRBV7-2	few	NA	TRBJ2-3	CASSLTQGPDTQYF	TGTGCCAGCAGCTTAACACAGGGTCCGGATACGCAGTATTTT
TRBV11-2	many	TRBD1	TRBJ2-7	CASSLVTGGVYEQYF	TGTGCCAGCAGCTTAGTGACAGGGGGCGTTTACGAGCAGTACTTC
TRBV7-2	NA	TRBD1	TRBJ2-5	CASSTQGARGETQYF	TGTGCCAGCAGCACGCAGGGGGCGCGGGGAGAGACCCAGTACTTC
TRBV7-2	many	NA	TRBJ2-4	CASSLEPRDIQYF	TGTGCCAGCAGCTTAGAACCAAGGGACATTCAGTACTTC
TRBV7-2	few	TRBD2	TRBJ2-1	CASSTAGTSGYNEQFF	TGTGCCAGCAGCACCGCCGGGACTAGCGGATACAATGAGCAGTTCTTC
TRBV7-2	many	NA	TRBJ2-3	CASSLNTAPTDTQYF	TGTGCCAGCAGCTTAAATACAGCCCCCACAGATACGCAGTATTTT
TRBV30	NA	TRBD2	TRBJ2-3	CAWSPRGVGTDTQYF	TGTGCCTGGAGTCCCCGGGGGGTGGGCACAGATACGCAGTATTTT
TRBV29-1	NA	NA	TRBJ2-5	CSVESERGGTQYF	TGCAGCGTTGAATCCGAACGGGGCGGGACCCAGTACTTC
TRBV20-1	few	NA	TRBJ2-4	CSASQGATAKNIQYF	TGCAGTGCTAGCCAGGGAGCTACAGCCAAAAACATTCAGTACTTC
TRBV11-2	NA	TRBD2	TRBJ2-3	CASSLLTSGATDTQYF	TGTGCCAGCAGCTTATTGACTAGCGGGGCCACAGATACGCAGTATTTT
TRBV7-3	NA	TRBD2	TRBJ2-7	CASSNPPSSGRASEQYF	TGTGCCAGCAGCAATCCCCCTAGTAGCGGGAGGGCCAGTGAGCAGTACTTC
TRBV7-2	many	NA	TRBJ2-7	CASSLSSEQYF	TGTGCCAGCAGCTTATCTAGCGAGCAGTACTTC
TRBV5-6	few	NA	TRBJ2-1	CASSLVGYSNEQFF	TGTGCCAGCAGCTTGGTTGGTTACTCTAATGAGCAGTTCTTC
TRBV6-2/TRBV6-3	NA	TRBD2	TRBJ2-3	CASSFLADSTDTQYF	TGTGCCAGCAGTTTTCTAGCGGATAGCACAGATACGCAGTATTTT
TRBV7-4	NA	NA	TRBJ1-2	CASSLGEDYTF	TGTGCCAGCAGCTTAGGAGAGGACTACACCTTC
TRBV7-2	many	TRBD1	TRBJ1-2	CASSTGTGGYGYTF	TGTGCCAGCAGCACGGGGACAGGGGGCTATGGCTACACCTTC